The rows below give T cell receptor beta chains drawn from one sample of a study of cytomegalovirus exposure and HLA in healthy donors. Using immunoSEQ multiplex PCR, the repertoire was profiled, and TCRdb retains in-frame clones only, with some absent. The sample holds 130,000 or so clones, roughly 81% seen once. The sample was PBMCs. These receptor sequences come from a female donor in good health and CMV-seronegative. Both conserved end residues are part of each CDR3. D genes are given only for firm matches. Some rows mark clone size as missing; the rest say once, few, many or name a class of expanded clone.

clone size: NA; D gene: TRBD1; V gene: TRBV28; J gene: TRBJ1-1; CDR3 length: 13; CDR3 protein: CASRTGGRIVAFF; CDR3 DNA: TGTGCCAGCCGGACAGGGGGCCGCATTGTAGCTTTCTTT
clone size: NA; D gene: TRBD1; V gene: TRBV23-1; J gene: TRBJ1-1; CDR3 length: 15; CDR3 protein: CASSRQTGANTEAFF; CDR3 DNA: TGCGCCAGCAGTCGCCAGACAGGGGCTAACACTGAAGCTTTCTTT
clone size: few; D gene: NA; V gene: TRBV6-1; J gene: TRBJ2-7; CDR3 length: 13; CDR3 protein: CASSVGHNYEQYF; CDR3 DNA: TGTGCCAGCAGTGTAGGACACAACTACGAGCAGTACTTC
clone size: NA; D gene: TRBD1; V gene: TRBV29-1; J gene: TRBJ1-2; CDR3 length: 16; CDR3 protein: CSVTPGQGDINYGYTF; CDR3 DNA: TGCAGCGTGACCCCGGGACAGGGGGATATAAACTATGGCTACACCTTC
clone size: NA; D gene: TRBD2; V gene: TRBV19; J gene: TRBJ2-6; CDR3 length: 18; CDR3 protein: CASSIPGQGGTGANVLTF; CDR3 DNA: TGTGCCAGTAGTATCCCTGGCCAGGGAGGGACTGGGGCCAACGTCCTGACTTTC
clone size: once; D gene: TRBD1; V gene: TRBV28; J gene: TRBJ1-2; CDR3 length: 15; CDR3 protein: CASSLTWDRGWGYTF; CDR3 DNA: TGTGCCAGCAGCCTAACTTGGGACAGGGGCTGGGGCTACACCTTC
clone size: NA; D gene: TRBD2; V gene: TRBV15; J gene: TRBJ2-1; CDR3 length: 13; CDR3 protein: CATSRVAGGEQFF; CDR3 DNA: TGTGCCACCAGCAGAGTTGCGGGAGGTGAGCAGTTCTTC
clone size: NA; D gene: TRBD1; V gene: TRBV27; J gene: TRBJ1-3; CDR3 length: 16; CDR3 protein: CASSQNRGPGGNTIYF; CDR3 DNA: TGTGCCAGCAGCCAAAACAGGGGGCCTGGTGGAAACACCATATATTTT
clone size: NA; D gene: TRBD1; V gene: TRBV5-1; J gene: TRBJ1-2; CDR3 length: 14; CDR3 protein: CASSPPTGGYGYTF; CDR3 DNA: TGCGCCAGCAGCCCCCCGACAGGGGGCTATGGCTACACCTTC
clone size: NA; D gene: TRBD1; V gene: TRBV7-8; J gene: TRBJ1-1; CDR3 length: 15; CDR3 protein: CASSPIQGSNTEAFF; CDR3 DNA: TGTGCCAGCAGCCCCATACAGGGGTCGAACACTGAAGCTTTCTTT
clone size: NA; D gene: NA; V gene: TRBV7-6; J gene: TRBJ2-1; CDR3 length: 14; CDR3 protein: CASRPGGPRNEQFF; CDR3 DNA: TGTGCCAGCAGACCCGGAGGGCCGAGGAATGAGCAGTTCTTC
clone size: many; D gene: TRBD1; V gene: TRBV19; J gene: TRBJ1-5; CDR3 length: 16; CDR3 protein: CASLPGTGDSSQPQHF; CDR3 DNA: TGTGCCAGCCTTCCCGGGACAGGGGATTCTTCACAGCCCCAGCATTTT
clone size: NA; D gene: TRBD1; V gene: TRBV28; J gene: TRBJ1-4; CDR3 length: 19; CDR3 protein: CASSLVGFSPGQGGEKLFF; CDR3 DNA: TGTGCCAGCAGTTTAGTGGGGTTTAGTCCGGGACAGGGGGGTGAAAAACTGTTTTTT
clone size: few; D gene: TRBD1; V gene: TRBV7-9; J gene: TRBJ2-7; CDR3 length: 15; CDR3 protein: CASSLGQGISYEQYF; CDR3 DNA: TGTGCCAGCAGCTTAGGACAGGGAATCAGCTACGAGCAGTACTTC
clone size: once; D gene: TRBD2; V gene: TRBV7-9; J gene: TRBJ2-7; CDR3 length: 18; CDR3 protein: CSSSSGLAGGPSSYEQYF; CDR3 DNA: TGTTCCAGCAGCTCGGGACTAGCGGGAGGGCCGTCTAGCTACGAGCAGTACTTC
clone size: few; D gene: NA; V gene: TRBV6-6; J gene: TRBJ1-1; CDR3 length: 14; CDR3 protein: CASSLGGGYTEAFF; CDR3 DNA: TGTGCCAGCAGTCTAGGGGGAGGGTACACTGAAGCTTTCTTT
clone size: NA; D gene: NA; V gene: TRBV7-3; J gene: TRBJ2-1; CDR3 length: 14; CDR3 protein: CASGRDSSYNEQFF; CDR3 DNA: TGTGCCAGCGGGCGGGATAGCTCCTACAATGAGCAGTTCTTC
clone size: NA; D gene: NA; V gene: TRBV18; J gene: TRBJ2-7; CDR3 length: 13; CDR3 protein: CASSPSEGSEQYF; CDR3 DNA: TGTGCCAGCTCACCATCTGAAGGGAGCGAGCAGTACTTC
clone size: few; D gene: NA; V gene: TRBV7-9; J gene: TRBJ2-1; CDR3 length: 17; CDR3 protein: CASSLGDFGSSYNEQFF; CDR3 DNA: TGTGCCAGCAGCTTAGGGGACTTTGGAAGCTCCTACAATGAGCAGTTCTTC
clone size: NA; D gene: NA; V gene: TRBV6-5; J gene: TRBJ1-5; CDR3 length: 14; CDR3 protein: CASSYRGFGQPQHF; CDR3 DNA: TGTGCCAGCAGTTATCGGGGTTTCGGTCAGCCCCAGCATTTT
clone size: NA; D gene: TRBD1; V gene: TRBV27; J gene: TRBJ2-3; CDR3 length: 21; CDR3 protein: CASSRFMDRETPFPSTDTQYF; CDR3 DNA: TGTGCCAGCAGTCGGTTTATGGACAGGGAAACTCCCTTTCCTAGCACAGATACGCAGTATTTT
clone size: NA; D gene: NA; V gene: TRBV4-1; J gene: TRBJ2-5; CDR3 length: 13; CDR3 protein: CASSQTRGETQYF; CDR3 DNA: TGCGCCAGCAGCCAAACCCGGGGAGAGACCCAGTACTTC
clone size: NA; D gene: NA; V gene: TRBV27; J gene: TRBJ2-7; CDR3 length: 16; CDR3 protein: CASSPEWRGTSNEQYF; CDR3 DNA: TGCGCCAGCAGTCCGGAGTGGCGGGGGACATCCAACGAGCAGTACTTC
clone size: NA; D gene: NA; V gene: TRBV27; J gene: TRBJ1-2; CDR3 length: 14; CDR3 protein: CASRSYGEGRSYTF; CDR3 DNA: TGTGCCAGCAGGTCTTATGGGGAGGGTAGAAGCTACACCTTC
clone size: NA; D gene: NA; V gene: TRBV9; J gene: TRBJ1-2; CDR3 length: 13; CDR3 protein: CASSVQGQNGYTF; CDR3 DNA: TGTGCCAGCAGCGTACAGGGGCAGAATGGCTACACCTTC
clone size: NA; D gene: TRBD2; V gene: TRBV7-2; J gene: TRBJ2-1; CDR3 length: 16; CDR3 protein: CASSFSGGANENEQFF; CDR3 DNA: TGTGCCAGCAGCTTTAGCGGGGGGGCGAATGAGAATGAGCAGTTCTTC
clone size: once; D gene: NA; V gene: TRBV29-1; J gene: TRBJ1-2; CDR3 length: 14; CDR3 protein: CSVDAGWGAYGYTF; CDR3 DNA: TGCAGCGTTGACGCGGGGTGGGGTGCCTATGGCTACACCTTC
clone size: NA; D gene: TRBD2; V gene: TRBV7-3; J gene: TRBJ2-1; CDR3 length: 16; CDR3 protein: CASSPTSGRAANEQFF; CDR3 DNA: TGTGCCAGCAGCCCTACTAGCGGGAGGGCCGCTAATGAGCAGTTCTTC
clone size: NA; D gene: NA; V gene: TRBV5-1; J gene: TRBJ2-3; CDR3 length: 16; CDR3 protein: CASSLALSLSTDTQYF; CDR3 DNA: TGCGCCAGCAGCTTGGCTCTTTCCCTAAGCACAGATACGCAGTATTTT
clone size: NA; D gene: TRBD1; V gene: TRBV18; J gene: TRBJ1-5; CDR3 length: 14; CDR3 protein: CASSTRQGDQPQHF; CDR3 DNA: TGTGCCAGCTCAACCCGACAGGGAGATCAGCCCCAGCATTTT